This TCR beta chain came from a study of T cell changes during pregnancy in multiple sclerosis (dated by TCRdb to between 2018 and 2021). About the study as a whole: The study examined how the T cell repertoire changed over the course of pregnancy in women with multiple sclerosis.

Preparation of the library involved the immunoSEQ multiplex PCR assay. TCRdb took this table from immuneACCESS and kept in-frame rearrangements with V and J called. Such tables lack part of the clones; where checked against another copy, unresolved V genes explain under half of the gap, and the rest is unexplained. Recorded for this sample are 45,000 to 60,000 clones; 80% to 90% of them occurred a single time. The ten largest clones capture roughly 8.5% of the sample. About this clone itself: Which antigen it targets is not known. Base qualities were left out, and no much larger clone turns up one base away.

The clonotype originates from a female donor with multiple sclerosis, enrolled in a pregnancy study. The sequenced sample was CD8+ T cells from peripheral blood mononuclear cells, obtained in the second trimester of pregnancy.

The CDR3 protein sequence reads: CASRPGQGMNTEAFF. The DNA is TGTGCCAGCAGGCCGGGACAGGGGATGAACACTGAAGCTTTCTTT. Here the chain combines TRBV27 and TRBJ1-1; 10 bases in the junction line up with TRBD1. The CDR3 starts with the cysteine, ends with the phenylalanine, and has 15 residues. Just the 45-base CDR3 DNA is kept, in frame starting at base 1. The germline V gene (reference sequence) specifies MNHEY as CDR1 and SMNVEV as CDR2. After removal of 6 bases from V and 0 bases from J, the junction retains 4 bases not matched to a gene.